The clone carrying this T cell receptor (beta chain) was observed at least ten times. Its antigen is unknown. Using RNA template, CDR3s of TCR alpha and beta were amplified with iRepertoire arm-PCR. One entry per CDR3 protein results from TCRdb running MiXCR on the multiplex PCR reads. The sample holds approximately 100,000 distinct CDR3 sequences, about 30% seen once. The sample comes from a study of glioma-infiltrating T cells. General study results and limits: Tissue and blood shared very few CDR3 sequences. Tissue-blood divergence was below expectation in non-neoplastic patients, above in gliomas.

V gave up 3 bases and J gave up 2 bases; unmatched junction bases: 1. The CDR3 consists of 13 residues. CDR1 SGHTA and CDR2 FQGNSA come from the germline V gene. The chain couples TRBV7-2 to TRBJ2-7; 7 bases line up with TRBD1. Sample: glioma tissue, nonneoplastic brain tissue, or PBMCs (not recorded which). The source of this sequence is a human donor with low-grade glioma or glioblastoma, undergoing nonglioma brain surgery, or in good health (not recorded which). The chain's CDR3 is CASSLDRTYEQYF. The CDR3 bases are TGTGCCAGCAGCTTGGACAGGACCTACGAGCAGTACTTC.